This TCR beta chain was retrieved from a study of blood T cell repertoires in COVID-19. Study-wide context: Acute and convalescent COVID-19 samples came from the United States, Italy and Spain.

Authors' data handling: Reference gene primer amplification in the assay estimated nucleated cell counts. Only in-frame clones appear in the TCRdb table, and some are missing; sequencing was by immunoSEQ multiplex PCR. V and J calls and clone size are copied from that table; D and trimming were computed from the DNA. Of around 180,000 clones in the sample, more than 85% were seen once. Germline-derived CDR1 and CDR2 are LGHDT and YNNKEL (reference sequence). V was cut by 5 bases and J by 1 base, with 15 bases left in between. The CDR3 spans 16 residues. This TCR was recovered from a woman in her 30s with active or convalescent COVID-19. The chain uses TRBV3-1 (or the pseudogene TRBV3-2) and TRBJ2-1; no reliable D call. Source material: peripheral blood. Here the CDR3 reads CASSEVPSVSYNEQFF. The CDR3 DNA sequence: TGTGCCAGCAGCGAGGTTCCTAGTGTATCCTACAATGAGCAGTTCTTC.